This T cell receptor beta chain is drawn from a study of blood T cell repertoires in COVID-19 (dated by TCRdb to between 2020 and 2021). Turning to the overall study: Collaborator samples came from the United States, Italy and Spain and covered acute and convalescent phases of COVID-19. Where HLA class I and class II types were available, the types were taken from metadata supplied by the sample provider, not from assay-based typing. Subjects who had been exposed to COVID-19, were actively infected with it, or had recovered from it provided the deeply sampled blood TCRbeta repertoires that made up the dataset. The sample metadata nearly always contained a de-identified subject ID, COVID-19 status, age in years and sex. The material from the prospective study consisted of cDNA or gDNA derived from T cells, B-cell-depleted T cells, or PBMCs. The repertoires were made available in a free public database intended to serve as a resource for research on the immune response to SARS-CoV-2. The samples were drawn from two sources: the first 160 participants of the ongoing ImmuneRACE study, and 1,200 or so subjects contributed by 6 global collaborators.

What the work shows at the level of the full study, not this receptor alone: The amount of clinical and demographic metadata varied by source and participant and was provided uncurated.

CDR1 and CDR2 (MNHEY, SVGAGI) derive from the germline V gene. The CDR3 numbers 15 residues from cysteine through phenylalanine. CDR3 DNA is the only sequence kept; it has 45 bases, read in frame from the first base. One collaborating source in Seattle enrolled patients while the patients were actively infected and followed the patients over time throughout the course of disease. Collaborating institutions collected whole blood in K2EDTA tubes following their own protocols. Collaborator samples were shipped for TCRbeta analysis as frozen whole blood, isolated PBMCs, or DNA extracted from either sample type. This clone has just a few counts. Its antigen is unknown. No much larger clone exists at a distance of one base, and base qualities are not known. TCRbeta CDR3 regions were amplified from genomic DNA using the immunoSEQ Assay, a bias-controlled multiplex PCR. Processing in the source paper ran as follows. The number of nucleated cells in each sample was estimated by amplification of reference gene primers within the assay. To quantify the absolute abundance of each unique TCRbeta CDR3 rearrangement, sequence reads were collapsed and filtered. For each sample, productive Simpson clonality was calculated as the square root of Simpson's diversity index across productive rearrangements. TCRdb obtained this table from immuneACCESS and retained in-frame rearrangements with V and J assigned. These tables miss some clones; where compared with another copy, unresolved V genes account for less than half of the shortfall, and the remainder is unexplained. D and trimming were read from the DNA, whereas the V and J calls and clone size are those reported in that table. The sample includes some 300,000 clones, with 80% to 90% observed a single time. The ten biggest clones cover approximately 6% of the sample.

This clonotype originated in a woman between 45 and 65 years old with COVID-19, enrolled during active disease. Sequencing used peripheral blood. The chain joins TRBV6-5 to TRBJ1-3, and TRBD1 may be the D gene, going by 5 matching bases. The CDR3 protein is CATRRGLTTGNTIYF. The DNA sequence follows: TGTGCAACCCGTAGGGGCCTCACTACGGGAAACACCATATATTTT.